The 4 T cell receptor beta chains listed next were all sequenced from one sample in a study of metastatic and nonmetastatic thyroid tumors. Every patient was untreated before thyroid surgery. TCRdb re-clonotyped the PCR reads via MiXCR. The sample consists of approximately 10,000 clones, 25% to 35% of them appearing once. Sequencing was carried out using adjacent normal tissue. The receptor source for this set is a male donor with papillary thyroid cancer or a benign thyroid nodule (not recorded which). Some clones in this sample may be carry-over from other donors' samples.

In its sample, this clone was seen a few times. The chain employs TRBV5-1 and TRBJ1-3; D ambiguous. The CDR3 extends over 12 amino acids. The V and J ends lost 5 bases and 8 bases respectively, with 11 bases between them. Germline values: CDR1 SGHRS, CDR2 YFSETQ. In nucleotides, the CDR3 is TGCGCCAGCAGAAGAGAGGAGGACACCATATATTTT. Protein sequence: CASRREEDTIYF. The full variable domain, its missing parts supplied by reference TRBV5-1 and TRBJ1-3, is KAGVTQTPRYLIKTRGQQVTLSCSPISGHRSVSWYQQTPGQGLQFLFEYFSETQRNKGNFPGRFSGRQFSNSRSEMNVSTLELGDSALYLCASRREEDTIYFGEGSWLTVV.

This chain links TRBV5-1 with TRBJ1-2, with D uncertain. V was cut by 0 bases and J by 0 bases, with 0 bases left in between. Germline V CDR1 and CDR2: SGHRS, YFSETQ. This CDR3 is built from 12 residues. In DNA, the CDR3 is TGCGCCAGCAGCTTGGCTAACTATGGCTACACCTTC. Residues: CASSLANYGYTF.

This clone has only one observation. V usage is TRBV11-2 and J usage is TRBJ2-1; 8 bases are shared with TRBD2. The CDR3 is 18 amino acids. Germline V gives CDR1 SGHAT, CDR2 FQNNGV. V lost 0 bases to trimming and J lost 5 bases; unmatched junction nucleotides: 12. The CDR3 DNA is TGTGCCAGCAGCTTAGATATATCGGGAGCGGGAGTCCACAATGAGCAGTTCTTC. Its protein is CASSLDISGAGVHNEQFF.

V is TRBV9 and J is TRBJ1-1; D uncertain. This CDR3 contains 14 residues. Trimming removed 4 bases at V and 2 bases at J, with 12 bases between. In germline, CDR1 is SGDLS, CDR2 YYNGEE. As DNA, the CDR3 is TGTGCCAGCAGCCCCTTTCGGGAAAACACTGAAGCTTTCTTT. It encodes CASSPFRENTEAFF.